The clone carrying this TCR beta chain has more than one count but fewer than ten. Antigen unknown. The data derive from a study of cytomegalovirus exposure and HLA in healthy donors. Regarding the study as a whole: As was reported, the classifier diagnosed cytomegalovirus status with high specificity and sensitivity.

Amplification used 60 Vbeta primers and 13 Jbeta primers. Data came from immunoSEQ multiplex PCR; TCRdb stores just in-frame clones and leaves some out. The table shows fewer than 180,000 clones, with 70% to 80% occurring only once. V lost 5 bases and J 6 bases, leaving 13 bases between the germline ends. The CDR3 is made up of 13 amino acids. Germline V CDR1 and CDR2: MNHEY, SMNVEV (reference sequence). This chain links TRBV27 with TRBJ1-2; no reliable D call. The material sequenced was PBMCs. This TCR derives from a man aged 50 to 59 in good health and CMV-seropositive. CDR3 nucleotides: TGTGCCAGCAGTCCCAAGGAGTCGGATGGCTACACCTTC. The encoded protein is CASSPKESDGYTF.